This T cell receptor beta chain comes out of a study of blood T cells in healthy people across ages. Germline-derived CDR1 and CDR2 are SEHNR and FQNEAQ (reference sequence). V lost 6 bases to trimming and J lost 7 bases; unmatched junction nucleotides: 9. The CDR3 extends over 15 amino acids. This clonotype was picked up a small number of times. What it binds is unknown. Caucasian individuals from Russia who were healthy and aged about 6 to 95 acted as donors. Findings and limits, study-wide: TCR beta diversity was tightly associated with the proportion of naive T cells. PBMCs went unsorted, and a conclusive naive versus antigen-experienced comparison was therefore prevented.

For the second PCR, which ran for roughly 6 to 12 cycles, a sample-barcoded 5' primer and a J-beta primer mix were used. MiXCR, applied by TCRdb to the 5' RACE reads, yields one record per CDR3 protein. The sample holds just over 1 million distinct CDR3 sequences, 40% to 45% seen once. The chain uses TRBV7-9 and TRBJ2-1, with TRBD2 identical over 10 bases. The sample taken for sequencing was blood. This receptor was taken from a woman aged 55-70 years in good health. CDR3 DNA: TGTGCCAGCAGTCCAGCGGGAGGGGGTTGGAATGAGCAGTTCTTC. Its protein is CASSPAGGGWNEQFF.